This TCR beta chain was observed in a study of spatial heterogeneity in lung cancer. General study points: Higher tumor mutation counts went along with higher counts of expanded intratumoral alpha and beta TCRs. The numbers of ubiquitous and regional expanded TCRs correlated with ubiquitous and regional nonsynonymous mutations, respectively.

This clonotype was detected many times. What it binds is not known. Described time point: sample taken at primary tumor resection. TCRdb called the 5' RACE reads again in MiXCR, with one record for every CDR3 protein. The sample carries under 13,000 distinct CDR3 sequences, approximately 8.7% recorded once. The CDR3 consists of 15 residues. Germline V CDR1 and CDR2: KGHDR, SFDVKD. V was pared by 4 bases and J by 6 bases, with 7 bases of the junction left unmatched. This receptor was taken from a female donor with early-stage non-small cell lung cancer. This material consisted of lung tumor tissue, taken at surgery. V usage is TRBV24-1 and J usage is TRBJ2-1; 8 bases map to TRBD1. The CDR3, as DNA: TGTGCCACCAGTGACCGACAGGGGAGTATCAATGAGCAGTTCTTC. This codes for CATSDRQGSINEQFF.